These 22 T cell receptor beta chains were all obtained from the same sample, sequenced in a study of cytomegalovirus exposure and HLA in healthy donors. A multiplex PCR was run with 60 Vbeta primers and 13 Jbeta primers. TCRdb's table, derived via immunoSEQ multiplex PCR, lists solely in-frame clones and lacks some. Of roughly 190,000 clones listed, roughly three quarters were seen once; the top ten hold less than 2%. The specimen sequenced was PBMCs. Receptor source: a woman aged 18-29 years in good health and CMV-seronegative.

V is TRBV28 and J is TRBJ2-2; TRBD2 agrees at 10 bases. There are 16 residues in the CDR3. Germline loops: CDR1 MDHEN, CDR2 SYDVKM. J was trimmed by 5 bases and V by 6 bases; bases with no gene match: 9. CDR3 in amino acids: CASSSPGLARTGELFF. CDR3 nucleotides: TGTGCCAGCAGCTCACCGGGACTAGCGAGGACCGGGGAGCTGTTTTTT.

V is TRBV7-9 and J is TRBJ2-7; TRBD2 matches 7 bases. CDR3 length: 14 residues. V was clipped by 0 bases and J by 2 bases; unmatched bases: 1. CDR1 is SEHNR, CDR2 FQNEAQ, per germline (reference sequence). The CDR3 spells CASSLAGGTYEQYF. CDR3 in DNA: TGTGCCAGCAGCTTAGCGGGGGGGACCTACGAGCAGTACTTC.

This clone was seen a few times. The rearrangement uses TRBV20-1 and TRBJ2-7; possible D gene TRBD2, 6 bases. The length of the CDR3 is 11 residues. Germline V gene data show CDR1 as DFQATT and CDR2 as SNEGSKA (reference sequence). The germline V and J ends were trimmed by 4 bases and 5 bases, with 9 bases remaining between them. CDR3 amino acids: CSATGSHEQYF. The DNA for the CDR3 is TGCAGTGCTACCGGGAGCCACGAGCAGTACTTC.

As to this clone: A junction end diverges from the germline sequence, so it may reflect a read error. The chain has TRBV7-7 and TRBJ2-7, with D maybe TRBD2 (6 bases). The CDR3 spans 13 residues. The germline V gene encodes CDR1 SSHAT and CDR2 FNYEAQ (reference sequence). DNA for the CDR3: TGTGCTAGCAGCCCGTTGGGGGGAGACGAGCAGTACTTC. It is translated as CASSPLGGDEQYF.

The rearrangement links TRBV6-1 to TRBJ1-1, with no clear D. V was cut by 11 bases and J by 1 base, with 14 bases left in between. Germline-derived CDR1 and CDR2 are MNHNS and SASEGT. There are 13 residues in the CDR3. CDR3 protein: CASRSAGNTEAFF. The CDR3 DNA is TGTGCCTCGAGATCGGCAGGGAACACTGAAGCTTTCTTT.

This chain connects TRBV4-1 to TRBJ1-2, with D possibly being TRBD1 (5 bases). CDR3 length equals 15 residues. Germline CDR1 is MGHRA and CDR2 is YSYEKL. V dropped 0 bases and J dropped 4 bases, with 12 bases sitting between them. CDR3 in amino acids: CASSQDRQTSYGYTF. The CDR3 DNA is TGCGCCAGCAGCCAAGATAGACAGACCTCCTATGGCTACACCTTC.

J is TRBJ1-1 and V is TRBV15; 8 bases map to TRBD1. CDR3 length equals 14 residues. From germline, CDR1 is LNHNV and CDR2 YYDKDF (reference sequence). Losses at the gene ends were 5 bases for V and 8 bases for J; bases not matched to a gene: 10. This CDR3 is CATSSPRGQAEAFF. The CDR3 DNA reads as TGTGCCACCAGCTCCCCCAGGGGGCAGGCGGAAGCTTTCTTT.

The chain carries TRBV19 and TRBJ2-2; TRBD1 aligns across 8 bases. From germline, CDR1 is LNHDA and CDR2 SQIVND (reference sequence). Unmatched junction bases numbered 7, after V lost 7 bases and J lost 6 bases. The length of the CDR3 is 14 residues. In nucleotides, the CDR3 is TGTGCCAGTACTAATCAGGGGGCAGCCGGGGAGCTGTTTTTT. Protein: CASTNQGAAGELFF.

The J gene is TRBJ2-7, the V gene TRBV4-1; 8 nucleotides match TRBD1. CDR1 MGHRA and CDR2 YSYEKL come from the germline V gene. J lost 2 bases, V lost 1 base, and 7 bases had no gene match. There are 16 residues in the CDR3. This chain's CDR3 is CASSQVMGTGTYEQYF. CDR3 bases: TGCGCCAGCAGCCAAGTAATGGGGACAGGCACCTACGAGCAGTACTTC.

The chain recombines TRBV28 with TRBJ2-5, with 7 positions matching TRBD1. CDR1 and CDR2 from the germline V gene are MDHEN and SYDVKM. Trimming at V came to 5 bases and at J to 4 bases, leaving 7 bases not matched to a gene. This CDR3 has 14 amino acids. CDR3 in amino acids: CASSLNRGRETQYF. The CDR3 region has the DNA TGTGCCAGCAGTCTAAACAGGGGTCGAGAGACCCAGTACTTC.

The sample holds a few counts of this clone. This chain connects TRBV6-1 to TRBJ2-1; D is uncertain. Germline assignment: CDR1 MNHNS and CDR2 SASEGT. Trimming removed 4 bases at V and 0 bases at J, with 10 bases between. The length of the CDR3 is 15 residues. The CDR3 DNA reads TGTGCCAGCAGTGGGCAGCGAGGCTCCTACAATGAGCAGTTCTTC. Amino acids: CASSGQRGSYNEQFF.

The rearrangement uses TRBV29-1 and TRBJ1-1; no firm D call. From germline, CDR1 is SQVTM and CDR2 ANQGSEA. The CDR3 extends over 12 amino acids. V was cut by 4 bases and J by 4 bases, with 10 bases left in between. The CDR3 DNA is TGCAGCGTTGTGATTGGAGGCACTGAAGCTTTCTTT. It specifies CSVVIGGTEAFF.

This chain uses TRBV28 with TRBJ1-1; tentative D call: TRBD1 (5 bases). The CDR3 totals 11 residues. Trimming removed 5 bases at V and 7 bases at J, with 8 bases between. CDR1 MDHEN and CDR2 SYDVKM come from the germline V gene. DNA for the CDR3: TGTGCCAGCAGTAAAGGACATGAAGCTTTCTTT. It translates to CASSKGHEAFF.

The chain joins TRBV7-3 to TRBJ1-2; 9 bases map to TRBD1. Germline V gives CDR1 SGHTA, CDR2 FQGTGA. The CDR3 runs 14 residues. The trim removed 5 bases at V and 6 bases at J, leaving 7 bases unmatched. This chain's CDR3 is CASSPRTGANGYTF. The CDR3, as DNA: TGTGCCAGCAGCCCACGGACAGGGGCAAATGGCTACACCTTC.

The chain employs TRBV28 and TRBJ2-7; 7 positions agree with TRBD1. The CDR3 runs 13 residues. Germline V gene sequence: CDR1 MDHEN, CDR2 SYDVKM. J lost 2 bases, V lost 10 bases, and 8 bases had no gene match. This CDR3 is CATSSGQTYEQYF. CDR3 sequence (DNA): TGTGCCACCTCATCGGGACAGACCTACGAGCAGTACTTC.

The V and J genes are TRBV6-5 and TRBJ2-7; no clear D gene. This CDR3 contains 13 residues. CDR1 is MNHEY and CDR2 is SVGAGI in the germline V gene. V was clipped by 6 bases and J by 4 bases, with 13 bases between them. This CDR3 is CASRPRPFYEQYF. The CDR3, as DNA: TGTGCCAGCAGGCCCAGGCCCTTTTACGAGCAGTACTTC.

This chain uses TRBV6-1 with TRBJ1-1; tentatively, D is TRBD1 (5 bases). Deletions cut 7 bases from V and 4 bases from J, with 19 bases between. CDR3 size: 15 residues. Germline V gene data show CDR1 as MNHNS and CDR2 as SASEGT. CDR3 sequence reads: CASTSDPRQGTEAFF. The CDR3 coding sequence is TGTGCCAGCACCTCAGACCCCAGGCAGGGCACTGAAGCTTTCTTT.

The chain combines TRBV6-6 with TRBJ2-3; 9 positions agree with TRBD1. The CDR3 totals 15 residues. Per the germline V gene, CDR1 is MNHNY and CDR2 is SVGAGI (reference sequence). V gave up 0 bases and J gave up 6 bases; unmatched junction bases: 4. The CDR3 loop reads CASSYSGTGMDTQYF. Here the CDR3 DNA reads TGTGCCAGCAGTTACTCAGGGACAGGGATGGATACGCAGTATTTT.

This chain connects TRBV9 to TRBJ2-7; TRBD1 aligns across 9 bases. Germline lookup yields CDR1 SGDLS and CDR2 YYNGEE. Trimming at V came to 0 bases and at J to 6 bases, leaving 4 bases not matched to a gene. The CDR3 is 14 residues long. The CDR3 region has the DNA TGTGCCAGCAGCGTAGGAGACAGGGGGTTCGAGCAGTACTTC. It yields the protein CASSVGDRGFEQYF.

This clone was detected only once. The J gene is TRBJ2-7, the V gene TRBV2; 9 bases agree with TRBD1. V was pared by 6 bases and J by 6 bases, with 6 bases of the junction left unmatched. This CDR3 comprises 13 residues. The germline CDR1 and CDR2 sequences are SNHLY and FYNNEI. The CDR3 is CASSPDRGGEQYF. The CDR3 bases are TGTGCCAGCAGCCCGGACAGGGGAGGCGAGCAGTACTTC.

The CDR3 is CASTKDRVTEAFF. DNA of the CDR3: TGTGCCAGCACCAAGGACAGGGTGACTGAAGCTTTCTTT. The V call is TRBV2, the J call TRBJ1-1; 8 bases match TRBD1. There are 13 residues in the CDR3. Germline loops: CDR1 SNHLY, CDR2 FYNNEI. Trimming at V came to 7 bases and at J to 5 bases, leaving 6 bases not matched to a gene.

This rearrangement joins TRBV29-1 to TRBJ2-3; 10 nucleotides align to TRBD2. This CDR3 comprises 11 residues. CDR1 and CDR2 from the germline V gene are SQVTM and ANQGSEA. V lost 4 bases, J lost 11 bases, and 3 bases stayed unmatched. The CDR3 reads CSVVSSGGQYF. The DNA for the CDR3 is TGCAGCGTTGTTTCTAGCGGGGGGCAGTATTTT.